The 18 T cell receptor beta chains below were found in one sample sequenced in a study of long-term antiretroviral therapy in people with HIV. An immunoSEQ assay, version v3.0, was performed at survey level. Sequencing used immunoSEQ multiplex PCR; TCRdb keeps in-frame clones, though not all of them. Of about 19,000 clones in the sample, just over 75% were seen once. Sequencing was performed on unsorted PBMCs, taken 0.5 years before starting antiretroviral therapy. The receptors derive from a woman aged 45-65 years with HIV.

The rearrangement links TRBV5-6 to TRBJ1-5, with D maybe TRBD1 (6 bases). The V gene lost 3 bases and the J gene lost 3 bases, with 13 bases spanning the gap. Germline values: CDR1 SGHDT, CDR2 YYEEEE. The CDR3 extends over 15 amino acids. DNA of the CDR3: TGTGCCAGCAGCTCTGGAGGGGGGCTCAATCAGCCCCAGCATTTT. Its protein product is CASSSGGGLNQPQHF.

This chain uses TRBV4-1 with TRBJ2-2, with TRBD1 matching 8 bases. The germline V gene has CDR1 MGHRA and CDR2 YSYEKL. Trimming removed 6 bases from V and 2 bases from J; junction bases left unmatched: 5. This CDR3 region has 15 residues. The CDR3 sequence: CASSTRGRNTGELFF. The CDR3 nucleotides are TGCGCCAGCAGTACCAGGGGGCGAAACACCGGGGAGCTGTTTTTT.

This sequence joins TRBV7-3 and TRBJ1-3; the D gene is possibly TRBD1 (6 bases). V dropped 5 bases and J dropped 0 bases, with 20 bases sitting between them. The CDR3 is made up of 18 amino acids. Looked up from germline, CDR1 is SGHTA and CDR2 is FQGTGA. The CDR3 protein is CASSRGTPSYYSGNTIYF. The CDR3 DNA is TGTGCCAGCAGCCGCGGGACACCCTCTTACTACTCTGGAAACACCATATATTTT. Full variable domain (missing parts from reference TRBV7-3 and TRBJ1-3): GAGVSQTPSNKVTEKGKYVELRCDPISGHTALYWYRQSLGQGPEFLIYFQGTGAADDSGLPNDRFFAVRPEGSVSTLKIQRTERGDSAVYLCASSRGTPSYYSGNTIYFGEGSWLTVV.

The chain recombines TRBV5-1 with TRBJ1-2, with D hard to call. CDR1 is SGHRS and CDR2 is YFSETQ in the germline V gene. The CDR3 runs 14 residues. Trimming removed 4 bases from V and 2 bases from J, with 12 bases in between. CDR3 sequence (DNA): TGCGCCAGCAGCAGGGATGGGGAGAACTATGGCTACACCTTC. Residues: CASSRDGENYGYTF.

The rearrangement links TRBV7-3 to TRBJ2-5, with D perhaps TRBD1 or TRBD2 (6 bases each). Per germline, CDR1 SGHTA and CDR2 FQGTGA. Between the trimmed V and J ends, which lost 5 bases and 7 bases, there was a span of 17 bases. This CDR3 contains 14 residues. CDR3 sequence reads: CASSRGPGLATQYF. The CDR3 coding sequence is TGTGCCAGCAGCCGGGGGCCCGGTTTAGCGACCCAGTACTTC. Full variable domain (outside the CDR3, taken from reference TRBV7-3 and TRBJ2-5): GAGVSQTPSNKVTEKGKYVELRCDPISGHTALYWYRQSLGQGPEFLIYFQGTGAADDSGLPNDRFFAVRPEGSVSTLKIQRTERGDSAVYLCASSRGPGLATQYFGPGTRLLVL.

V usage is TRBV6-1 and J usage is TRBJ2-3; TRBD2 matches 11 bases. J lost 4 bases, V lost 2 bases, and 11 bases had no gene match. The germline gives CDR1 MNHNS, CDR2 SASEGT. This CDR3 comprises 18 residues. In DNA, the CDR3 is TGTGCCAGCAGTGAAAAGGGGTTTAGCGGGGGGGCTGCAGATACGCAGTATTTT. Protein: CASSEKGFSGGAADTQYF.

This chain connects TRBV4-2 to TRBJ2-7, with TRBD1 identical over 12 bases. The CDR3 spans 14 residues. J gave up 4 bases and V 6 bases, and 4 bases lay outside the gene matches. CDR1 and CDR2 from the germline V gene are LGHNA and YNFKEQ. This CDR3 is CASRPGQGAYEQYF. For the CDR3, the DNA is TGTGCCAGCAGACCGGGACAGGGGGCGTACGAGCAGTACTTC.

This clone was recorded a few times. The chain has TRBV5-4 and TRBJ2-1; 10 bases map to TRBD2. There are 16 residues in the CDR3. Germline V gene data show CDR1 as SGHNT and CDR2 as YYREEE (reference sequence). The V and J ends lost 0 bases and 4 bases, in that order; junction bases with no gene match: 4. The DNA of the CDR3 is TGTGCCAGCAGCTTGGGTGGACTAGCGGAATACAATGAGCAGTTCTTC. It encodes CASSLGGLAEYNEQFF. The whole variable domain, filled in from reference TRBV5-4 and TRBJ2-1, reads ETGVTQSPTHLIKTRGQQVTLRCSSQSGHNTVSWYQQALGQGPQFIFQYYREEENGRGNFPPRFSGLQFPNYSSELNVNALELDDSALYLCASSLGGLAEYNEQFFGPGTRLTVL.

The rearrangement joins TRBV19 to TRBJ2-7; tentatively, D is TRBD2 (6 bases). The CDR3 contains 14 residues. V lost 7 bases and J lost 3, with 16 bases in between. The germline CDR1 and CDR2 sequences are LNHDA and SQIVND (reference sequence). CDR3 DNA sequence: TGTGCCAGTACCCCAACTGGGGGGATCTACGAGCAGTACTTC. This sequence encodes CASTPTGGIYEQYF.

This clone was seen only once. The rearrangement links TRBV4-1 to TRBJ2-7; perhaps TRBD1 as D (6 bases). V shed 0 bases and J shed 0 bases, with 9 bases lying between them. CDR3 length: 15 residues. Germline V gene lookup returns CDR1 MGHRA and CDR2 YSYEKL. The CDR3 DNA reads TGCGCCAGCAGCCAAGAGTCGGACAGCTCCTACGAGCAGTACGTC. Residues: CASSQESDSSYEQYV.

The CDR3 spells CASSESSGNNQPQHF. The CDR3 DNA sequence: TGCGCCAGCAGTGAGTCATCGGGGAACAATCAGCCCCAGCATTTT. The chain is built from TRBV10-2 and TRBJ1-5, with D uncertain. Germline lookup yields CDR1 WSHSY and CDR2 SAAADI. The V end was cut by 0 bases, the J end by 3 bases, with 9 bases between. The CDR3 consists of 15 residues.

This chain joins TRBV29-1 and TRBJ1-1; D is ambiguous. CDR1 is SQVTM and CDR2 is ANQGSEA in the germline V gene. This CDR3 is 14 amino acids long. Trimming stripped 7 bases from V and 1 base from J, with 16 bases between. CDR3 in DNA: TGCAGCGCATACTCCACGGGGTCGAACACTGAAGCTTTCTTT. The encoded protein is CSAYSTGSNTEAFF.

This clone was found once. The chain employs TRBV9 and TRBJ1-1; the match to TRBD1 covers 8 bases. V gave up 3 bases and J gave up 1 base; unmatched junction bases: 2. This CDR3 region has 14 residues. Germline CDR1 and CDR2: SGDLS and YYNGEE. The chain's CDR3 is CASSGGTGNTEAFF. Written as DNA, the CDR3 is TGTGCCAGCAGCGGAGGGACAGGGAACACTGAAGCTTTCTTT. Looking up the rest from reference TRBV9 and TRBJ1-1 gives the full variable domain: DSGVTQTPKHLITATGQRVTLRCSPRSGDLSVYWYQQSLDQGLQFLIQYYNGEERAKGNILERFSAQQFPDLHSELNLSSLELGDSALYFCASSGGTGNTEAFFGQGTRLTVV.

The V and J genes are TRBV11-3 and TRBJ1-1; D uncertain. The CDR3 runs to 13 residues. V was pared by 1 base and J by 4 bases, with 7 bases between. Germline V gives CDR1 SGHNT, CDR2 YENEEA. CDR3: CASSLGVVTEAFF. DNA for the CDR3: TGTGCCAGCAGCTTAGGGGTAGTCACTGAAGCTTTCTTT.

This rearrangement joins TRBV2 to TRBJ2-4; 8 bases agree with TRBD2. V lost 11 bases to trimming and J lost 5 bases; unmatched junction nucleotides: 8. CDR3 size: 13 residues. Germline V lookup: CDR1 SNHLY, CDR2 FYNNEI. The CDR3 coding sequence is TGTGCCGTTGCACGGGGGGGGGAAAACATTCAGTACTTC. Encoded protein: CAVARGGENIQYF.

The chain has TRBV7-2 and TRBJ2-2; 9 nucleotides agree with TRBD2. After removal of 2 bases from V and 6 bases from J, the junction contained 7 bases not matched to a gene. The V gene's germline CDR1 is SGHTA and CDR2 FQGNSA. The CDR3 is 16 amino acids. CDR3 sequence: CASSLRGGGVAGELFF. CDR3 in DNA: TGTGCCAGCAGCTTACGCGGCGGGGGGGTTGCCGGGGAGCTGTTTTTT.

This chain uses TRBV19 with TRBJ2-2; a possible D gene is TRBD1 (6 bases). The CDR3 extends over 15 amino acids. V dropped 6 bases and J dropped 4 bases, with 15 bases sitting between them. Germline V lookup: CDR1 LNHDA, CDR2 SQIVND (reference sequence). The DNA of the CDR3 is TGTGCCAGTAGCACCGGGACAACACTCACCGGGGAGCTGTTTTTT. It codes for CASSTGTTLTGELFF.

J is TRBJ1-4 and V is TRBV27; D is undetermined. From germline, CDR1 is MNHEY and CDR2 SMNVEV (reference sequence). The V end lost 2 bases, the J end lost 8 bases, and 18 bases lay between the germline ends. The CDR3 extends over 16 amino acids. CDR3 coding DNA: TGTGCCAGCAGTTTAGGGTCGGTCGCCGGTCGAGAAAAACTGTTTTTT. It yields the protein CASSLGSVAGREKLFF.